The 5 T cell receptor beta chains given below trace back to one sample, sequenced in a study of T cells after yellow fever vaccination. One entry per CDR3 protein results from TCRdb running MiXCR on the 5' RACE reads. The table lists some 200,000 distinct CDR3 sequences, approximately 10% of them singletons. The sample consisted of CD8+ T cells sorted from PBMCs, taken 15 days after the yellow fever booster vaccination. The source is a young man who received the YFV17D yellow fever vaccine.

Many counts were recorded for this clonotype. The chain couples TRBV5-5 to TRBJ2-7, with a possible D match to TRBD2 (5 bases). The germline V gene encodes CDR1 SGHKS and CDR2 YYEKEE (reference sequence). Trimming removed 4 bases from V and 3 bases from J, with 11 bases in between. The CDR3 is 13 amino acids. CDR3 region: CASSRQLDYEQYV. DNA of the CDR3: TGTGCCAGCAGCCGCCAACTAGACTACGAGCAGTACGTC.

The rearrangement joins TRBV28 to TRBJ2-7, with D hard to call. From germline, CDR1 is MDHEN and CDR2 SYDVKM. Trimming removed 5 bases at V and 1 base at J, with 9 bases between. The CDR3 loop spans 13 amino acids. DNA of the CDR3: TGTGCCAGCAGTCCGTTAACTTCCTACGAGCAGTACGTC. This gives the protein CASSPLTSYEQYV.

J is TRBJ2-5 and V is TRBV10-3, with TRBD2 matching 10 bases. Trimming removed 6 bases from V and 1 base from J; junction bases left unmatched: 17. CDR1 and CDR2 (germline): ENHRY, SYGVKD. There are 19 residues in the CDR3. CDR3 amino acids: CAISAALRGSGGPQETQYF. The CDR3 DNA reads as TGTGCCATCAGCGCGGCGCTTAGGGGTAGCGGGGGGCCCCAAGAGACCCAGTACTTC.

V is TRBV4-2 and J is TRBJ1-1, with a possible D match to TRBD1 (5 bases). The germline V and J ends were trimmed by 4 bases and 1 base, with 16 bases remaining between them. Germline assignment: CDR1 LGHNA and CDR2 YNFKEQ. The length of the CDR3 is 16 residues. For the CDR3, the DNA is TGTGCCAGCAGCCTTCCCGGAGGGGCGTGGAACACTGAAGCTTTCTTT. It encodes CASSLPGGAWNTEAFF.

V is TRBV6-5 and J is TRBJ1-2; TRBD1 aligns across 7 bases. This CDR3 has 15 amino acids. The germline gives CDR1 MNHEY, CDR2 SVGAGI. V lost 2 bases to trimming and J lost 3 bases; unmatched junction nucleotides: 6. CDR3 residues: CASSYGSGQYYGYTF. DNA for the CDR3: TGTGCCAGCAGTTACGGTTCGGGACAGTACTATGGCTACACCTTC.